One and the same sample provided the 17 T cell receptor beta chains below, sequenced in a study of Ad26.COV2.S vaccination and SARS-CoV-2 variants. The treatment here: 15 to 20 received Ad26.COV2.S at low or high dose, single or two shots; several received placebo; per-sample allocation not given. Sampling was performed 63 days after the first vaccine or placebo injection. Here immunoSEQ multiplex PCR was the method, and the copy in TCRdb shows in-frame clones only, minus some. The sample has around 320,000 clones, about 86% seen once. Sequenced here: peripheral blood, sampled in a trial of Ad26.COV2.S vaccine versus placebo. The receptors were sampled from a person aged 18-60 years who received the Ad26.COV2.S COVID-19 vaccine or a placebo.

This chain uses TRBV7-6 with TRBJ2-1; D remains unclear. This CDR3 has 13 amino acids. V was shortened by 5 bases and J by 5 bases, with 10 bases between the two germline ends. CDR1 SGHVS and CDR2 FNYEAQ come from the germline V gene. For the CDR3, the DNA is TGTGCCAGCAGCCTAGGCCGAAACAATGAGCAGTTCTTC. Protein sequence: CASSLGRNNEQFF.

This clone was picked up one time. Here the CDR3 DNA reads TGTGCCTGGAGTGTAAAACAGGGGAGGAATCAGCCCCAGCATTTT. It is translated as CAWSVKQGRNQPQHF. This rearrangement joins TRBV30 to TRBJ1-5, with 7 bases lining up with TRBD1. With 0 bases clipped from V and 4 bases from J, the junction kept 6 bases outside the gene matches. This CDR3 contains 15 residues. Germline values: CDR1 GTSNPN, CDR2 SVGIG (reference sequence). Based on the CDR3 plus reference TRBV30 and TRBJ1-5, the full variable domain is SQTIHQWPATLVQPVGSPLSLECTVEGTSNPNLYWYRQAAGRGLQLLFYSVGIGQISSEVPQNLSASRPQDRQFILSSKKLLLSDSGFYLCAWSVKQGRNQPQHFGDGTRLSIL.

This clone was seen a single time. One end of the junction does not line up with germline, which may come from a read error. The chain couples TRBV5-6 to TRBJ2-5; 10 bases are a match to TRBD2. The CDR3 spans 17 residues. Germline lookup yields CDR1 SGHDT and CDR2 YYEEEE. CDR3 sequence: CARSLLGSGGAGETQYF. The CDR3 region has the DNA TGTGCCCGCAGCTTGTTGGGCAGCGGGGGGGCAGGGGAGACCCAGTACTTC.

The chain recombines TRBV11-3 with TRBJ1-6; tentatively, D is TRBD1 (5 bases). CDR3 length: 13 amino acids. V was trimmed by 1 base and J by 10 bases, leaving 8 bases between them. Germline-derived CDR1 and CDR2 are SGHNT and YENEEA. DNA of the CDR3: TGTGCCAGCAGCTTAGCCCGGGGCTCACCCCTCCACTTT. This encodes CASSLARGSPLHF.

The J gene is TRBJ1-2, the V gene TRBV5-1; TRBD1 might be the D (6 bases). Germline CDR1 SGHRS, CDR2 YFSETQ. Trimming cost V 3 bases and J 4 bases, with 10 bases left between them. The CDR3 length is 13 residues. CDR3 nucleotide sequence: TGCGCCAGCAGCTACGACAGGCGCTATGGCTACACCTTC. Protein product: CASSYDRRYGYTF.

In the case of this clone: Other DNA sequences of this sample code for an identical CDR3. The V and J genes are TRBV3-1 (or the pseudogene TRBV3-2) and TRBJ2-5; unclear D gene. Germline V lookup: CDR1 LGHDT, CDR2 YNNKEL (reference sequence). The ends were cut back, 4 bases at V and 1 base at J, with 1 base in the middle. The CDR3 sequence is 11 residues long. The CDR3 DNA reads as TGTGCCAGCAGCCTCCAAGAGACCCAGTACTTC. This encodes CASSLQETQYF.

This clone appeared a few times. The CDR3 bases are TGTGCCAGCAGGGGGGACAGTTTATACACTGAAGCTTTCTTT. Translated: CASRGDSLYTEAFF. The chain joins TRBV2 to TRBJ1-1; 7 nucleotides line up with TRBD1. The junction had 7 bases not matched to a gene; V was cut back by 6 bases and J by 3 bases. Per germline, CDR1 SNHLY and CDR2 FYNNEI. The CDR3 loop spans 14 amino acids.

The rearrangement joins TRBV6-5 to TRBJ1-2, with 8 bases that match TRBD1. Germline V gene sequence: CDR1 MNHEY, CDR2 SVGAGI. V dropped 0 bases and J dropped 4; count of bases not matched to a gene: 1. The CDR3 loop spans 14 amino acids. DNA for the CDR3: TGTGCCAGCAGTTACTCCGACAGGGGCTATGGCTACACCTTC. The encoded protein is CASSYSDRGYGYTF.

The V call is TRBV3-1 (or the pseudogene TRBV3-2), the J call TRBJ1-1; possibly TRBD1 for D (5 bases). The germline gives CDR1 LGHDT, CDR2 YNNKEL (reference sequence). V was pared by 2 bases and J by 4 bases, with 17 bases between. The CDR3 is 16 residues long. In nucleotides, the CDR3 is TGTGCCAGCAGCCAAATAAGTCCCAAGGGGATCACTGAAGCTTTCTTT. Amino acids: CASSQISPKGITEAFF.

A single count supports this clone. This chain connects TRBV10-3 to TRBJ2-2; perhaps TRBD2 as D (6 bases). Looked up from germline, CDR1 is ENHRY and CDR2 is SYGVKD. V gave up 3 bases and J gave up 2 bases, with 13 bases separating them. This CDR3 comprises 16 residues. This CDR3 is CAISESGGANTGELFF. In DNA, the CDR3 is TGTGCCATCAGTGAATCGGGCGGGGCCAACACCGGGGAGCTGTTTTTT.

This clone has just a few counts. The rearrangement joins TRBV6-6 to TRBJ1-1; D is perhaps TRBD1 (6 bases). Germline V gene lookup returns CDR1 MNHNY and CDR2 SVGAGI (reference sequence). V was cut by 2 bases and J by 4 bases, with 11 bases left in between. CDR3 length: 14 residues. This CDR3 reads CASSYTSGVTEAFF. The DNA for the CDR3 is TGTGCCAGCAGTTACACTTCAGGGGTCACTGAAGCTTTCTTT.

V and J are TRBV6-2 or TRBV6-3 and TRBJ2-7, with TRBD1 matching 9 bases. Germline lookup yields CDR1 MNHEY and CDR2 SVGEGT. The ends lost 2 bases at V and 0 bases at J; junction bases unmatched: 8. CDR3 length: 17 residues. In DNA form, the CDR3 reads TGTGCCAGCAGTTACCCTATTCCGGGACAGGGCTCCTACGAGCAGTACTTC. Its translation is CASSYPIPGQGSYEQYF.

The rearrangement uses TRBV7-3 and TRBJ2-2, with TRBD1 matching 7 bases. The CDR3 is 20 residues long. V dropped 6 bases and J dropped 4; count of bases not matched to a gene: 23. Germline V lookup: CDR1 SGHTA, CDR2 FQGTGA. CDR3 sequence: CASRPPPCRWPGTATGELFF. The CDR3 DNA reads TGTGCCAGCAGACCACCTCCATGTAGGTGGCCCGGGACAGCCACCGGGGAGCTGTTTTTT.

This clone occurred a few times. The CDR3 DNA reads TGTGCCAGCAGCTTATTAGCTTCACCCCTCCACTTT. It yields the protein CASSLLASPLHF. The chain combines TRBV7-2 with TRBJ1-6; D ambiguous. Per germline, CDR1 SGHTA and CDR2 FQGNSA. V was shortened by 2 bases and J by 9 bases, with 5 bases between the two germline ends. This CDR3 region has 12 residues.

This clone appeared once. The chain couples TRBV5-1 to TRBJ1-1, with no clear D. The CDR3 is 14 amino acids. Trimming removed 4 bases at V and 1 base at J, with 11 bases between. CDR1 is SGHRS and CDR2 is YFSETQ in the germline V gene. The CDR3 here is CASSLGRGNTEAFF. CDR3 sequence (DNA): TGCGCCAGCAGCCTCGGACGGGGGAACACTGAAGCTTTCTTT.

This chain links TRBV30 with TRBJ1-5; D gene uncertain. V shed 0 bases and J shed 2 bases, with 8 bases lying between them. CDR1 is GTSNPN, CDR2 SVGIG, per germline (reference sequence). This CDR3 contains 14 residues. CDR3 in amino acids: CAWSVTDRNQPQHF. In DNA form, the CDR3 reads TGTGCCTGGAGTGTAACGGACCGCAATCAGCCCCAGCATTTT.

The V and J genes are TRBV11-2 and TRBJ1-1; no reliable D call. Germline-derived CDR1 and CDR2 are SGHAT and FQNNGV. V lost 6 bases and J 5 bases, leaving 10 bases between the germline ends. CDR3 length: 12 amino acids. CDR3 loop: CASRSWRTEAFF. CDR3 in DNA: TGTGCCAGCAGGTCCTGGCGAACTGAAGCTTTCTTT.